A selection of T cell receptor beta chains follows, all from one sample in a study of cytomegalovirus exposure and HLA in healthy donors. TCRdb's copy holds only in-frame clones and misses some; the assay was immunoSEQ multiplex PCR. Seen here are under 150,000 clones, approximately 78% observed once, and the top ten hold around 6.4%. Sequences were obtained from PBMCs. These receptors all come from a woman aged 40 to 50 in good health and CMV-seropositive. Both conserved end residues are part of each CDR3. Fields, in order: J gene, V gene, CDR3 protein.

J gene: TRBJ2-3
V gene: TRBV11-3
CDR3 protein: CASSLGGRGRPYTDTQYF

J gene: TRBJ1-2
V gene: TRBV15
CDR3 protein: CATSNRGSLGGYTF

J gene: TRBJ2-2
V gene: TRBV7-3
CDR3 protein: CASSQRQRGWGTGELFF

J gene: TRBJ1-5
V gene: TRBV6-7
CDR3 protein: CASTPGRGDQPQHF

J gene: TRBJ2-5
V gene: TRBV9
CDR3 protein: CASSVGGGTQETQYF

J gene: TRBJ1-3
V gene: TRBV7-2
CDR3 protein: CASSLGRVGNTIYF

J gene: TRBJ1-6
V gene: TRBV19
CDR3 protein: CASSIRGQLGGSPLHF

J gene: TRBJ2-3
V gene: TRBV2
CDR3 protein: CASSDLSNRKTQYF

J gene: TRBJ2-7
V gene: TRBV19
CDR3 protein: CASSIQGGEQYF

J gene: TRBJ2-1
V gene: TRBV6-6
CDR3 protein: CASSRLAGGQYNEQFF

J gene: TRBJ2-7
V gene: TRBV18
CDR3 protein: CASSPETVYEQYF

J gene: TRBJ2-2
V gene: TRBV7-2
CDR3 protein: CASSLDSRGYGELFF

J gene: TRBJ2-3
V gene: TRBV5-5
CDR3 protein: CASTRVPRTDTQYF

J gene: TRBJ1-5
V gene: TRBV5-6
CDR3 protein: CASSLEGVFNQPQHF

J gene: TRBJ2-3
V gene: TRBV7-2
CDR3 protein: CASSLGVDTQYF

J gene: TRBJ1-4
V gene: TRBV27
CDR3 protein: CASRSPGLNEKLFF

J gene: TRBJ2-7
V gene: TRBV6-5
CDR3 protein: CASSYMQSYEQYF

J gene: TRBJ1-1
V gene: TRBV15
CDR3 protein: CATSRTDRGDTEAFF

J gene: TRBJ1-1
V gene: TRBV30
CDR3 protein: CAWTTMEYTEAFF

J gene: TRBJ1-2
V gene: TRBV27
CDR3 protein: CASSLRRNNYGYTF

J gene: TRBJ2-7
V gene: TRBV7-2
CDR3 protein: CASSLGQGDHEQYF

J gene: TRBJ1-4
V gene: TRBV5-5
CDR3 protein: CASSLRDSPRLFF